This is a list of T cell receptor beta chains from one sample in a study of blood T cell repertoires in COVID-19. Some clones are missing from TCRdb's copy, which holds only in-frame ones; the method was immunoSEQ multiplex PCR. The sample includes some 70,000 clones, 75% to 95% seen only once; the top ten take more than 5.5%. The sequencing input was peripheral blood. Every receptor here comes from a man aged 40-55 years with COVID-19, enrolled during active disease. CDR3s include the opening cysteine and the closing phenylalanine or tryptophan.

>TRBV6-5
CASRMTGTGFYEQYF
>TRBV7-2
CASSLAVPQGKDLGYTF
>TRBV9
CASSVRRGASEAFF
>TRBV5-1
CASSLLGAFGNTIYF
>TRBV5-4
CASSFGSSGGIYNEQFF
>TRBV2
CASRETGGYEQYF
>TRBV12-3/TRBV12-4
CASRPGGIYEQYF
>TRBV11-1
CASSGSRTDTQYF
>TRBV19
CASKERGGQETQYF
>TRBV5-4
CASSLMGTGGDTIYF
>TRBV28
CASSSLPGGEQPQHF
>TRBV5-5
CASSFDRGYGYTF
>TRBV29-1
CSVEGGTGQEETQYF
>TRBV5-1
CASSSGTFYEQYF
>TRBV2
CASTDGEQYQPQHF
>TRBV5-1
CASSLTVDSGELFF
>TRBV27
CASSSGGPQETQYF
>TRBV7-9
CASSLAGGWSYNEQFF
>TRBV18
CASSPVDIDEQFF
>TRBV7-2
CASSSGGGIGPPAFF
>TRBV10-2
CASSLDRSYEQYF
>TRBV5-1
CASSSGLSLAHEQFF
>TRBV6-5
CASSGAALGETQYF
>TRBV3-1/TRBV3-2
CASSQGASGGWQFF
>TRBV18
CASSPRNSGDTDTQYF
>TRBV29-1
CSVESPVSETQYF
>TRBV28
CASSLSDYPAGTQYF
>TRBV6-5
CASSYGGGGGSYEQYF
>TRBV3-1/TRBV3-2
CASSQRMGGRSSYEQYF
>TRBV3-1/TRBV3-2
CASSTGVYEQYF
>TRBV28
CASSFLGLGAEQYF
>TRBV2
CASSPGLAGATGELFF
>TRBV5-5
CASSLATGVSYEQYF
>TRBV2
CASSEQGSNYGYTF
>TRBV5-5
CASSLARASNSPLHF
>TRBV12-3/TRBV12-4
CASSATGGNTIYF
>TRBV5-8
CASSLGAGRYTGELFF
>TRBV6-5
CATLAGGGNEQFF
>TRBV10-3
CAVNRDRGEKLFF
>TRBV2
CAVAGLGNEQFF
>TRBV5-1
CASSLERDWVEQYF
>TRBV28
CASRRGGVHEQFF
>TRBV6-5
CASSWASGLSNEQFF
>TRBV7-2
CASSLAGALGEQYF
>TRBV5-1
CASSSLLAGSKETQYF
>TRBV9
CASSTGTGYGYTF
>TRBV18
CASSPNTIQETQYF
>TRBV6-1
CASSAKMGGSPNYGYTF
>TRBV4-1
CASSQARQETQYF